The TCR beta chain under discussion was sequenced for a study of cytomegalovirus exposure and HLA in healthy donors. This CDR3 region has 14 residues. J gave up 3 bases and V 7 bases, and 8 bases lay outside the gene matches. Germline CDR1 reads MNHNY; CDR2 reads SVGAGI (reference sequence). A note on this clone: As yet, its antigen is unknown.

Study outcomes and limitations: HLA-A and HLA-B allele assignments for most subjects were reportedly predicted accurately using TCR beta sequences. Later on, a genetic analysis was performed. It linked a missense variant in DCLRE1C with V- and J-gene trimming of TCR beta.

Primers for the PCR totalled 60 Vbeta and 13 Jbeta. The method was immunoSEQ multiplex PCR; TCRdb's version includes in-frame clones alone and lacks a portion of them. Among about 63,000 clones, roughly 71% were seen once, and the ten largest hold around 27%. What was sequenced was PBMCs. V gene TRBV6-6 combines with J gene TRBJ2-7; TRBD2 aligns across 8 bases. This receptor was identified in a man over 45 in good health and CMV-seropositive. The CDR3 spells CASTESSGGYEQYF. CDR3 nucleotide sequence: TGTGCCAGCACCGAGTCCAGCGGGGGCTACGAGCAGTACTTC.